Below, one T cell receptor (beta chain) is given with its context. What it binds is unknown. Trimming removed 4 bases from V and 4 bases from J; junction bases left unmatched: 8. Looked up from germline, CDR1 is SNHLY and CDR2 is FYNNEI. The CDR3 totals 15 residues. This entry is derived from a study of vaccination and CD4 T cells after COVID-19. Specified treatment: approximately nine-day PBMC culture with coronavirus spike peptide pools or control peptides (ViraFEST assay). Researchers used the Oncomine TCR Beta short-read assay to sequence DNA from cultured CD4+ T cells. TCRdb re-called the PCR reads with MiXCR, one entry per CDR3 protein. The sample carries about 20,000 distinct CDR3 sequences, about two fifths recorded once.

The chain recombines TRBV2 with TRBJ1-1; 8 bases agree with TRBD1. Material for sequencing was CD4+ T cells from blood, cultured in vitro. The source of this sequence is a human donor who had recovered from COVID-19. The CDR3 coding sequence is TGTGCCAGCAGTGCGGTGACAGGGGCTGGCACTGAAGCTTTCTTT. This sequence encodes CASSAVTGAGTEAFF.